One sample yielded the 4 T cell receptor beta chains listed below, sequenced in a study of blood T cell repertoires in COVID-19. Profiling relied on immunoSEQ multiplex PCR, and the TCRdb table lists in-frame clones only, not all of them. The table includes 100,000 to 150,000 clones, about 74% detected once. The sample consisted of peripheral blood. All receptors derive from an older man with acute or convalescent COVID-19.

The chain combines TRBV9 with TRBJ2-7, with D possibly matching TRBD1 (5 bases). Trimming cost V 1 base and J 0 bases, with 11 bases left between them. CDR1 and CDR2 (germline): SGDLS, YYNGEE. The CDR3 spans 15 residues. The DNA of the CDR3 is TGTGCCAGCAGCGTATCAGGGAAGGGCTCCTACGAGCAGTACTTC. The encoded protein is CASSVSGKGSYEQYF. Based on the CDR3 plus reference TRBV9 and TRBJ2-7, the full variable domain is DSGVTQTPKHLITATGQRVTLRCSPRSGDLSVYWYQQSLDQGLQFLIQYYNGEERAKGNILERFSAQQFPDLHSELNLSSLELGDSALYFCASSVSGKGSYEQYFGPGTRLTVT.

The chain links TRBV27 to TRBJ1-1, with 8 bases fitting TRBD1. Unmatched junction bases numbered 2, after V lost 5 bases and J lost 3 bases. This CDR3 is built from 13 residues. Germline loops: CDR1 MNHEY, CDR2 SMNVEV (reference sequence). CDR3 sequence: CASSTGGYTEAFF. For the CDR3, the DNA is TGTGCCAGCAGTACAGGGGGATACACTGAAGCTTTCTTT.

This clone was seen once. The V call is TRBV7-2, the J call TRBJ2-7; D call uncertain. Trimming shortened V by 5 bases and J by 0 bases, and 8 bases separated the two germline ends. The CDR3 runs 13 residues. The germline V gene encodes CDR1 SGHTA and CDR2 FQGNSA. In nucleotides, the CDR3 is TGTGCCAGCAGCCAGTTCCGCTCCTACGAGCAGTACTTC. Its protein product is CASSQFRSYEQYF.

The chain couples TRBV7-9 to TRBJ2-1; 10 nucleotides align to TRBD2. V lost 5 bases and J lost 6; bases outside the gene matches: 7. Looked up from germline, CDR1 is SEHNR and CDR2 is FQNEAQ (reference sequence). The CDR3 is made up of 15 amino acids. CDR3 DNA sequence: TGTGCCAGCAGCACTTTACTAGCGGGGATCAATGAGCAGTTCTTC. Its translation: CASSTLLAGINEQFF.